The clone carrying this T cell receptor beta chain was counted between two and nine times. Antigen unknown. The data are from a study of blood T cells in healthy people across ages. About the research overall: Template switching recovered approximately one barcoded beta molecule for every two T cells. General observations from the study: Greater diversity and more naive CD4+ cells were seen in long-lived donors than in aged donors.

V lost 8 bases, J lost 1 base, and 9 bases stayed unmatched. This CDR3 is 15 amino acids long. With each sample, at least 5 micrograms of total RNA were extracted. A sample-barcoded 5' primer and a J-beta primer mix were used in a second PCR of roughly 6 to 11 cycles. TCRdb redid the calling of the 5' RACE reads with MiXCR, one entry per CDR3 protein. This table holds hundreds of thousands of distinct CDR3 sequences, approximately 53% found once. The genes are TRBV5-7 and TRBJ1-5; 7 bases match TRBD1. TRBV5-7 is flagged as an ORF with uncertain function. This clonotype originated in a man aged 35 to 55 in good health. The sample taken for sequencing was blood. The CDR3 spells CARRNRGISNQPQHF. The CDR3 DNA reads as TGTGCCAGGCGGAACAGGGGAATAAGCAATCAGCCCCAGCATTTT.